The TCR beta chain described here comes from a study of molecular identifiers for immune sequencing clone quantification. MiXCR, applied by TCRdb to the PCR reads, yields one record per CDR3 protein. The sample holds some 580,000 distinct CDR3 sequences; roughly 25% are singletons and the top ten take about 0.81%. About this clonotype: At one boundary the junction diverges from the germline segment, which might be a read error.

Sequencing input: naive CD8+ T cells from blood, with Jurkat cell RNA spiked in. The subset denotes: FACS-sorted CD8+CD4-CCR7+CD45RA+ naive T cells. The sequence was obtained from a human donor in good health. Some libraries in this study had Jurkat cell RNA spiked in.

CDR3 coding DNA: TGCAGTGCTAGAGATCCTGGACAGGGGGAAGGGCAATACCAAGAGACCCCGTACTTC. Translating it yields CSARDPGQGEGQYQETPYF. The chain links TRBV20-1 to TRBJ2-5; 10 bases fit TRBD1. Germline CDR1 and CDR2: DFQATT and SNEGSKA (reference sequence). The CDR3 sequence is 19 residues long.